These T cell receptor beta chains were read from a single sample in a study of response to subunit inactivated influenza vaccine. Via MiXCR, TCRdb re-called the RT-PCR reads, giving one row per CDR3 protein. Of roughly 500,000 distinct CDR3 sequences listed, around 25% are singletons. Sequencing was performed on CD4+ T cells sorted from PBMCs, taken approximately 5 days after vaccination. All receptors come from a man aged 45 to 65 who received an inactivated influenza vaccine. The CDR3 runs from the conserved cysteine through the conserved F or W. A D gene is named only where the DNA matches it firmly. Clone size is shown for a subset of rows, as once, few, many or a class of expanded clone.

d_call: TRBD1; v_call: TRBV12-3/TRBV12-4; clone_size: few; j_call: TRBJ2-1; cdr3_nt: TGTGCCAGCAGTTCTAACAGGGGGGAGGTTGAGCAGTTCTTC; cdr3_aa: CASSSNRGEVEQFF
d_call: NA; v_call: TRBV5-1; clone_size: NA; j_call: TRBJ1-2; cdr3_nt: TGCGCCAGCAGCCCTGAGACCAGGGATGGCTACACCTTC; cdr3_aa: CASSPETRDGYTF
d_call: TRBD2; v_call: TRBV6-2/TRBV6-3; clone_size: many; j_call: TRBJ2-1; cdr3_nt: TGTGCCAGCAGTGTGGGACTAGCGGGAATTAGAGGCAATGAGCAGTTCTTC; cdr3_aa: CASSVGLAGIRGNEQFF
d_call: TRBD1; v_call: TRBV29-1; clone_size: few; j_call: TRBJ1-2; cdr3_nt: TGCAGGACAGGGGGCGACTATGGCTACACCTTC; cdr3_aa: CRTGGDYGYTF
d_call: NA; v_call: TRBV12-3/TRBV12-4; clone_size: few; j_call: TRBJ1-5; cdr3_nt: TGTGCCAGCAGTGTGAGGGAATATCAGCCCCAGCATTTT; cdr3_aa: CASSVREYQPQHF
d_call: NA; v_call: TRBV11-2; clone_size: once; j_call: TRBJ1-1; cdr3_nt: TGTGCCAGCAGCTTAGGCTTAGGTGGGAACACTGAAGCTTTCTTT; cdr3_aa: CASSLGLGGNTEAFF
d_call: NA; v_call: TRBV6-2/TRBV6-3; clone_size: few; j_call: TRBJ2-5; cdr3_nt: TGTGCCAGCAGTCCCCTCGGACGCAGAGGTTCGGAGACCCAGTACTTC; cdr3_aa: CASSPLGRRGSETQYF
d_call: NA; v_call: TRBV4-1; clone_size: NA; j_call: TRBJ1-2; cdr3_nt: TGCGCCAGCAGCCACGACCCAGGAGGGCACTATGGCTACACCTTC; cdr3_aa: CASSHDPGGHYGYTF
d_call: NA; v_call: TRBV20-1; clone_size: few; j_call: TRBJ2-4; cdr3_nt: TGCAGTGCTAGAGCTCCGACGAGTAGGGGGAAAAACATTCAGTACTTC; cdr3_aa: CSARAPTSRGKNIQYF
d_call: NA; v_call: TRBV3-1; clone_size: NA; j_call: TRBJ2-5; cdr3_nt: TGTGCCAGCAGCCAAGATCCGGGGTGGGAGACCCAGTACTTC; cdr3_aa: CASSQDPGWETQYF
d_call: TRBD1; v_call: TRBV5-6; clone_size: NA; j_call: TRBJ2-2; cdr3_nt: TGTGCCAGCAGCTTGGAGGACAGGGATGTCGGGGAGCTGTTTTTT; cdr3_aa: CASSLEDRDVGELFF
d_call: TRBD2; v_call: TRBV12-3/TRBV12-4; clone_size: few; j_call: TRBJ2-3; cdr3_nt: TGTGCCAGCAGTCGGCGGACTAGCGGCACAGATACGCAGTATTTT; cdr3_aa: CASSRRTSGTDTQYF
d_call: NA; v_call: TRBV5-1; clone_size: NA; j_call: TRBJ2-7; cdr3_nt: TGCGCCAGCAGCTTGGGAGAGGCTTCAGGGAGCGAGCAGTACTTC; cdr3_aa: CASSLGEASGSEQYF
d_call: NA; v_call: TRBV6-5; clone_size: NA; j_call: TRBJ2-1; cdr3_nt: TGTGCCAGCAGTTACTCGAGGTCGAATGAGCAGTTCTTC; cdr3_aa: CASSYSRSNEQFF
d_call: NA; v_call: TRBV12-3/TRBV12-4; clone_size: NA; j_call: TRBJ2-5; cdr3_nt: TGTGCCAGCAGTTCCTCCGGGGGTAAGACCCAGTACTTC; cdr3_aa: CASSSSGGKTQYF
d_call: TRBD1; v_call: TRBV12-3/TRBV12-4; clone_size: few; j_call: TRBJ2-7; cdr3_nt: TGTGCCAGCGGAACAGGGGGCGCTTACTTCGAGCAGTACTTC; cdr3_aa: CASGTGGAYFEQYF
d_call: TRBD1; v_call: TRBV6-2/TRBV6-3; clone_size: NA; j_call: TRBJ1-1; cdr3_nt: TGTGCCAGCAGTCGACAGGGCCTAGAAGCTTTCTTT; cdr3_aa: CASSRQGLEAFF
d_call: NA; v_call: TRBV15; clone_size: few; j_call: TRBJ2-7; cdr3_nt: TGTGCCACCAGCAGAGATTGGGGACACGACTACGAGCAGTACTTC; cdr3_aa: CATSRDWGHDYEQYF
d_call: TRBD2; v_call: TRBV20-1; clone_size: NA; j_call: TRBJ2-5; cdr3_nt: TGCAGTGCTATCGGGACTAGCGGACAAGAGACCCAGTACTTC; cdr3_aa: CSAIGTSGQETQYF
d_call: NA; v_call: TRBV6-1; clone_size: NA; j_call: TRBJ2-5; cdr3_nt: TGTGCCAGCAGTGAATGGCACCAAGAGACCCAGTACTTC; cdr3_aa: CASSEWHQETQYF
d_call: TRBD1; v_call: TRBV6-7; clone_size: NA; j_call: TRBJ1-5; cdr3_nt: TGTACCCGCAGTTCCAGAGACAGGGGGCCTTCAAGCAATCAGCCCCAGCATTTT; cdr3_aa: CTRSSRDRGPSSNQPQHF
d_call: TRBD1; v_call: TRBV7-6; clone_size: NA; j_call: TRBJ1-1; cdr3_nt: TGTGCCAGCAGCGAAAGACAGGGCACTGAAGCTTTCTTT; cdr3_aa: CASSERQGTEAFF
d_call: NA; v_call: TRBV20-1; clone_size: few; j_call: TRBJ2-7; cdr3_nt: TGCAGTGCTAGAGATATGAGCGACGGGCCCTACGAGCAGTACTTC; cdr3_aa: CSARDMSDGPYEQYF
d_call: TRBD1; v_call: TRBV24-1; clone_size: few; j_call: TRBJ2-2; cdr3_nt: TGTGCCACCAGTGATATGATGGGGACAGGGAACACCGGGGAGCTGTTTTTT; cdr3_aa: CATSDMMGTGNTGELFF
d_call: NA; v_call: TRBV7-9; clone_size: NA; j_call: TRBJ1-1; cdr3_nt: TGTGCCAGCAGCCCCGGGACAATTGAGACTGAAGCTTTCTTT; cdr3_aa: CASSPGTIETEAFF
d_call: TRBD2; v_call: TRBV20-1; clone_size: NA; j_call: TRBJ2-3; cdr3_nt: TGCAGTGCTAGAGATCAGGCGGGAGTGAGTCCAGATACGCAGTATTTT; cdr3_aa: CSARDQAGVSPDTQYF
d_call: TRBD1; v_call: TRBV20-1; clone_size: few; j_call: TRBJ2-3; cdr3_nt: TGCAGTGCTAGTTTGGGACAGTCTTACACAGATACGCAGTATTTT; cdr3_aa: CSASLGQSYTDTQYF
d_call: TRBD1; v_call: TRBV20-1; clone_size: many; j_call: TRBJ2-2; cdr3_nt: TGCAGTGCTAGAGGGGGACAGGGGAACACCGGGGAGCTGTTTTTT; cdr3_aa: CSARGGQGNTGELFF
d_call: TRBD2; v_call: TRBV20-1; clone_size: NA; j_call: TRBJ2-3; cdr3_nt: TGCAGTGCTCAGGGGACTAGCGGGGGCACAGATACGCAGTATTTT; cdr3_aa: CSAQGTSGGTDTQYF
d_call: NA; v_call: TRBV29-1; clone_size: few; j_call: TRBJ1-3; cdr3_nt: TGCAGCGTCGACCCCCAAGTCTCTGGAAACACCATATATTTT; cdr3_aa: CSVDPQVSGNTIYF
d_call: TRBD1; v_call: TRBV5-1; clone_size: few; j_call: TRBJ1-2; cdr3_nt: TGCGCCAGCAGCTTCGGGACAGGGAGTTCCTATGGCTACACCTTC; cdr3_aa: CASSFGTGSSYGYTF
d_call: TRBD1; v_call: TRBV29-1; clone_size: NA; j_call: TRBJ1-4; cdr3_nt: TGCAGCGTTGAATCGGGGACAGGGCGAGGAAAACTGTTTTTT; cdr3_aa: CSVESGTGRGKLFF
d_call: NA; v_call: TRBV7-2; clone_size: few; j_call: TRBJ2-3; cdr3_nt: TGTGCCAGCAGCTTATCGGCGGGCACAGATACGCAGTATTTT; cdr3_aa: CASSLSAGTDTQYF
d_call: NA; v_call: TRBV6-4; clone_size: many; j_call: TRBJ2-5; cdr3_nt: TGTGCCAGCAGTACCTCATGGGGGGCCGCGAGCTCTATAGTTAGGCAAGAGACCCAGTACTTC; cdr3_aa: CASSTSWGAASSIVRQETQYF
d_call: TRBD2; v_call: TRBV29-1; clone_size: NA; j_call: TRBJ2-5; cdr3_nt: TGCAGCGTTGAAGGAAAGGGACTAGCGGGAGTTCGGCAAGAGACCCAGTACTTC; cdr3_aa: CSVEGKGLAGVRQETQYF
d_call: NA; v_call: TRBV6-1; clone_size: NA; j_call: TRBJ2-5; cdr3_nt: TGTGCCAGCATTCCTGGCGGAGGGGGCGAAATGGAGACCCAGTACTTC; cdr3_aa: CASIPGGGGEMETQYF
d_call: NA; v_call: TRBV21-1; clone_size: few; j_call: TRBJ2-7; cdr3_nt: TGTGCCAGCTCCGACAGGGCAATCTACGAGCAGTACTTC; cdr3_aa: CASSDRAIYEQYF
d_call: NA; v_call: TRBV11-2; clone_size: NA; j_call: TRBJ2-7; cdr3_nt: TGTGCCAGCAGGTTAGTGGGAGAGCAGTACTTC; cdr3_aa: CASRLVGEQYF
d_call: NA; v_call: TRBV20-1; clone_size: few; j_call: TRBJ2-2; cdr3_nt: TGCAGTGCTACACGTCGGACCGGGGAGCTGTTTTTT; cdr3_aa: CSATRRTGELFF
d_call: TRBD2; v_call: TRBV11-2; clone_size: NA; j_call: TRBJ2-3; cdr3_nt: TGTGCCAGCAGCACTCTCTCGGACGTACTAGCGGGAGTCCCAGATACGCAGTATTTT; cdr3_aa: CASSTLSDVLAGVPDTQYF
d_call: TRBD2; v_call: TRBV20-1; clone_size: few; j_call: TRBJ2-5; cdr3_nt: TGCAGTGCACCTAGCGGGGTTTTGCGGGAGACCCAGTACTTC; cdr3_aa: CSAPSGVLRETQYF
d_call: TRBD1; v_call: TRBV29-1; clone_size: NA; j_call: TRBJ2-7; cdr3_nt: TGCAGCGCCGGAACTCGAGACAGGGGCCACGAGCAGTACTTC; cdr3_aa: CSAGTRDRGHEQYF
d_call: NA; v_call: TRBV20-1; clone_size: NA; j_call: TRBJ1-5; cdr3_nt: TGCAGTGCTAGAGCCCCCCGGACGGGGAATCAGCCCCAGCATTTT; cdr3_aa: CSARAPRTGNQPQHF
d_call: TRBD1; v_call: TRBV7-8; clone_size: few; j_call: TRBJ1-6; cdr3_nt: TGTGCCAGCAGCTTAAGTCGGGACAGGGGTTATTCACCCCTCCACTTT; cdr3_aa: CASSLSRDRGYSPLHF
d_call: NA; v_call: TRBV20-1; clone_size: few; j_call: TRBJ1-4; cdr3_nt: TGCAGTGCGAGCTTAGTTGGGTTCCGTGAAAAACTGTTTTTT; cdr3_aa: CSASLVGFREKLFF
d_call: NA; v_call: TRBV28; clone_size: few; j_call: TRBJ1-2; cdr3_nt: TGTGCCAGCACCACCCGCGGCGCGACTAACTATGGCTACACCTTC; cdr3_aa: CASTTRGATNYGYTF
d_call: TRBD2; v_call: TRBV7-2; clone_size: NA; j_call: TRBJ2-1; cdr3_nt: TGTGCCAGCAGAACAAGCGGGACTAGTTACAATGAGCAGTTCTTC; cdr3_aa: CASRTSGTSYNEQFF
d_call: TRBD2; v_call: TRBV28; clone_size: few; j_call: TRBJ2-3; cdr3_nt: TGTGCCAGCAGTCCAACCGGCCTGGCGGGAGGAACAGATACGCAGTATTTT; cdr3_aa: CASSPTGLAGGTDTQYF
d_call: NA; v_call: TRBV6-1; clone_size: many; j_call: TRBJ1-2; cdr3_nt: TGTGCCAGCAGTGGACCGAAACTCTATGGCTACACCTTC; cdr3_aa: CASSGPKLYGYTF
d_call: NA; v_call: TRBV7-9; clone_size: few; j_call: TRBJ1-4; cdr3_nt: TGTGCCAGCAGCTTAGAAGTTGGAGAAAAACTGTTTTTT; cdr3_aa: CASSLEVGEKLFF
d_call: TRBD2; v_call: TRBV29-1; clone_size: few; j_call: TRBJ2-7; cdr3_nt: TGCAGCGCTGGACTAGCGGGAAGGGCCTCCTACGAGCAGTACTTC; cdr3_aa: CSAGLAGRASYEQYF
d_call: NA; v_call: TRBV9; clone_size: NA; j_call: TRBJ2-7; cdr3_nt: TGTGCCAGCAGCGTAGATAACGGCCAAACCAGCGAGCAGTACTTC; cdr3_aa: CASSVDNGQTSEQYF